This T cell receptor (beta chain) stems from a study of blood T cell repertoires in COVID-19 (dated by TCRdb to the early 2020s). In the study overall: Collaborator samples came from the United States, Italy and Spain and covered acute and convalescent phases of COVID-19. Where available, HLA class I and class II types were obtained from metadata supplied by the sample provider rather than from assay-based typing. Deeply sampled blood TCRbeta repertoires from subjects exposed to, actively infected with, or recovered from COVID-19 were included in the dataset. The sample metadata nearly always contained a de-identified subject ID, COVID-19 status, age in years and sex. The repertoires were released in a freely available public database intended as a resource for research on the immune response to SARS-CoV-2. The samples were drawn from the first 160 participants of the ongoing ImmuneRACE study and from under 1,500 subjects provided by 6 global collaborators. The material from the prospective study consisted of cDNA or gDNA derived from T cells, B-cell-depleted T cells, or PBMCs.

Trimming leaves V shorter by 3 bases and J shorter by 7 bases, with the junction holding 19 bases beyond the gene matches. From the germline V gene (reference sequence), CDR1 is GTSNPN and CDR2 is SVGIG. Inclusive of the bounding cysteine and phenylalanine, the CDR3 is 19 residues long. The CDR3 DNA has 57 bases and is translated from base 1. This clone was found once. Its binding antigen is unknown. Per-base quality was not reported, and no clone a single base away is much larger than it. In Seattle, one collaborating source enrolled patients while the infection was active and tracked those patients longitudinally over the course of disease. Each collaborating institution followed its own protocols to collect whole blood in K2EDTA tubes. For TCRbeta analysis, collaborator samples were shipped as frozen whole blood, as isolated PBMCs, or as DNA extracted from either sample type. TCRbeta CDR3 regions were amplified from genomic DNA using the immunoSEQ Assay, a bias-controlled multiplex PCR. On the study's bioinformatics: The number of nucleated cells in each sample was estimated from the amplification of reference gene primers within the assay. To quantify the absolute abundance of each unique TCRbeta CDR3 rearrangement, sequence reads were collapsed and filtered. For each sample, productive Simpson clonality was calculated by taking the square root of Simpson's diversity index across productive rearrangements. TCRdb mirrors the immuneACCESS table, restricted to in-frame sequences. Some clones are absent from its copies; in checked studies, under half trace to an unresolved V gene, and the reason for the others is unknown. Clone size and V and J calls were adopted from that table, with D and trimming inferred from the DNA. Across this sample there are fewer than 250,000 clones, with roughly 91% seen only once. Clones ranked in the top ten supply roughly 0.79% of the sample.

The study at large found these results: How much clinical and demographic metadata was included differed by source and by participant, and the metadata was provided uncurated.

The rearrangement combines TRBV30 with TRBJ1-6, and 9 bases in between align with TRBD1. The specimen sequenced was peripheral blood. The receptor comes from a man aged 25-45 years with COVID-19, enrolled during active disease. Here is the DNA: TGTGCCTGGAGGCAAGGGACAGGGACGGGGATATATGGGAATTCACCCCTCCACTTT. Its coded protein is CAWRQGTGTGIYGNSPLHF.